Listed below are T cell receptor beta chains from one sample, sequenced in a study of technical replicates of blood from a few donors. Assay: immunoSEQ multiplex PCR; the TCRdb copy retains only in-frame clones and omits some. The repertoire includes 65,000 to 80,000 clones, around 96% of them detected once, and roughly 0.33% sits in the top ten. Specimen: T cells isolated from PBMCs. The receptors originated from a human donor in good health. The CDR3 runs from the conserved cysteine through the conserved F or W. The D gene is left open where the match is weak. Some rows have no size entry. The others give once, few or many, or a class for an expanded clone.

j_call,cdr3_length,v_call,d_call,clone_size,cdr3_nt,cdr3_aa
TRBJ2-1,15,TRBV14,.,.,TGTGCCAGCAGCCCAATCGGGAGTCAGGTCACTGAGCAGTTCTTC,CASSPIGSQVTEQFF
TRBJ2-7,15,TRBV27,TRBD2,.,TGTGCCAGCAGTTCGCTAGCGGGACTTATCTACGAGCAGTACTTC,CASSSLAGLIYEQYF
TRBJ2-1,14,TRBV7-3,.,.,TGTGCCAGCAGCGCGGGGCTAATGGGGAATGAGCAGTTCTTC,CASSAGLMGNEQFF
TRBJ1-5,13,TRBV2,TRBD1,.,TGTGCCAGCAGGGGGACAGGTAATCAGCCCCAGCATTTT,CASRGTGNQPQHF
TRBJ2-2,14,TRBV27,TRBD2,.,TGTGCCACCACCGGGACTATCGACACCGGGGAGCTGTTTTTT,CATTGTIDTGELFF
TRBJ2-1,15,TRBV25-1,TRBD2,.,TGTGCCAGCAAAGGTCAGGGAGGGCAATCAGATGAGCAGTTCTTC,CASKGQGGQSDEQFF
TRBJ2-6,13,TRBV19,TRBD1,.,TGTGCCAGTAGAGGGGGCTGGGCCAACGTCCTGACTTTC,CASRGGWANVLTF
TRBJ2-1,14,TRBV19,.,few,TGTGCCAGTAGTCCCAGGACTCTTAACAATGAGCAGTTCTTC,CASSPRTLNNEQFF
TRBJ1-2,14,TRBV29-1,TRBD1,.,TGCAGCGTTGGGGGGACAGCCGGGGCCTATGGCTACACCTTC,CSVGGTAGAYGYTF
TRBJ2-2,15,TRBV27,.,once,TGTGCCAGCAGCCCCGGGACAAGAGTAACCGGGGAGCTGTTTTTT,CASSPGTRVTGELFF
TRBJ2-7,16,TRBV19,TRBD2,once,TGTGCCAGTAGCAGACTAGCGGGGGGAAGCTCCTACGAGCAGTACTTC,CASSRLAGGSSYEQYF
TRBJ2-7,15,TRBV7-6,.,.,TGTGCCAGCAGCCCAAGGGGGGGGGTAGAATACGAGCAGTACTTC,CASSPRGGVEYEQYF
TRBJ1-5,13,TRBV28,.,.,TGTGCCAGCAGTTTGGCGGACGAGGGGCCCCAGCATTTT,CASSLADEGPQHF
TRBJ1-1,13,TRBV15,TRBD1,.,TGTGCCACCAGTAGGGACAGGGGCACTGAAGCTTTCTTT,CATSRDRGTEAFF
TRBJ2-1,14,TRBV4-3,.,.,TGCGCCAGCAGCCAAGCCCCTGATCGAGCAGAGCAGTTCTTC,CASSQAPDRAEQFF
TRBJ1-5,14,TRBV30,TRBD1,.,TGTGCCTGGAGCGGGGACAGTCTCTTTCAGCCCCAGCATTTT,CAWSGDSLFQPQHF
TRBJ2-1,14,TRBV7-3,TRBD2,.,TGTGCCAGCAGCCCGGGACTAGCCTACAATGAGCAGTTCTTC,CASSPGLAYNEQFF
TRBJ2-1,15,TRBV6-5,TRBD2,.,TGTGCCAGCAGTTACATAGCGGGAGAAGGTGATGAGCAGTTCTTC,CASSYIAGEGDEQFF
TRBJ2-2,15,TRBV11-2,TRBD1,.,TGTGCCAGCAGCATTGGGACAGCTAACACCGGGGAGCTGTTTTTT,CASSIGTANTGELFF
TRBJ2-4,15,TRBV9,TRBD2,few,TGTGCCAGCAGCGTAGATTCTAGCGGGAGAAACATTCAGTACTTC,CASSVDSSGRNIQYF
TRBJ2-7,14,TRBV4-3,TRBD1,.,TGCGCCAGCAGCCAAGATGACGACAGGGACGAGCAGTACTTC,CASSQDDDRDEQYF
TRBJ1-1,14,TRBV27,.,.,TGTGCCAGCGGGTTACAGGTAGGAATCACTGAAGCTTTCTTT,CASGLQVGITEAFF
TRBJ2-7,15,TRBV7-2,TRBD2,.,TGTGCCAGCAGCTCCAATAGCGGGAGTCAGTACGAGCAGTACTTC,CASSSNSGSQYEQYF
TRBJ2-3,13,TRBV10-1,.,.,TGCGCCAGCAGTGAGGGACAGACCAATACGCAGTATTTT,CASSEGQTNTQYF
TRBJ2-3,13,TRBV30,TRBD2,.,TGTGCCTGGAGTGTAGCGGGAGCAGATACGCAGTATTTT,CAWSVAGADTQYF
TRBJ2-1,15,TRBV5-1,.,.,TGCGCCAGCAGCTTGGGACAGAGCTCCTACAATGAGCAGTTCTTC,CASSLGQSSYNEQFF
TRBJ2-4,15,TRBV6-5,.,.,TGTGCCAGCAGTCGAGGGTCAAGGGCCAAAAACATTCAGTACTTC,CASSRGSRAKNIQYF
TRBJ2-5,14,TRBV21-1,.,.,TGTGCCAGCAAAGGGACTAGCGGTGGAGAGACCCAGTACTTC,CASKGTSGGETQYF
TRBJ1-4,15,TRBV7-9,.,.,TGTGCCAGCAGCTCCGTCAACGGAGGGCGTGAAAAACTGTTTTTT,CASSSVNGGREKLFF
TRBJ2-3,18,TRBV5-6,TRBD2,.,TGTGCCAGCAGCTTGAGGAGACTAGCGGGGAGGGTTGCAGATACGCAGTATTTT,CASSLRRLAGRVADTQYF
TRBJ2-5,13,TRBV13,.,.,TGTGCCAGCAGCACCGAGGGCCGGGAGACCCAGTACTTC,CASSTEGRETQYF
TRBJ2-7,13,TRBV27,.,.,TGTGCCAGCAGTTTATCCGGGAACTACGAGCAGTACTTC,CASSLSGNYEQYF
TRBJ1-5,16,TRBV2,.,.,TGTGCCAGCAGTGAGGAGACCGGATATAGCAATCAGCCCCAGCATTTT,CASSEETGYSNQPQHF
TRBJ2-7,15,TRBV6-5,TRBD2,.,TGTGCCAGCAGCCCCCAGGCGGGAGAGTTTGACGAGCAGTACTTC,CASSPQAGEFDEQYF
TRBJ2-7,15,TRBV11-3,TRBD1,.,TGTGCCAGCAGCTTAGCCTGGACAGGTGGGTACGAGCAGTACTTC,CASSLAWTGGYEQYF
TRBJ2-7,12,TRBV10-3,.,once,TGTGCCATCCAGGACAGCGCCTACGAGCAGTACTTC,CAIQDSAYEQYF
TRBJ1-1,12,TRBV2,.,.,TGTGCCAGCAGTGAACGGGTCACTGAAGCTTTCTTT,CASSERVTEAFF
TRBJ2-7,14,TRBV13,TRBD2,.,TGTGCCAGCAGGGTCGGCGGGAGCTCCTACGAGCAGTACTTC,CASRVGGSSYEQYF
TRBJ2-2,16,TRBV21-1,.,.,TGTGCCAGCAGCAACAGGGCTAGCGGGAGCACCGGGGAGCTGTTTTTT,CASSNRASGSTGELFF
TRBJ2-7,16,TRBV11-2,.,once,TGTGCCAGCAGCTTTACCGTCGGCGGGGTGGGCTACGAGCAGTACTTC,CASSFTVGGVGYEQYF
TRBJ1-2,14,TRBV9,TRBD1,.,TGTGCCAGCAGCGGGCAGGGGGCCTTCTATGGCTACACCTTC,CASSGQGAFYGYTF
TRBJ1-3,13,TRBV7-2,.,.,TGTGCCAGCAGCCTAAACAGAAATTGGGAGGTATATTTT,CASSLNRNWEVYF
TRBJ1-3,15,TRBV6-5,.,.,TGTGCCAGCAGTTACGAGGGTCCCTCTGGAAACACCATATATTTT,CASSYEGPSGNTIYF